This TCR beta chain was identified in a study of PD-1 blockade in classical Hodgkin lymphoma. V lost 1 base to trimming and J lost 5 bases, with 11 bases between them. Germline V gives CDR1 SGHAT, CDR2 FQNNGV. This CDR3 has 14 residues. Libraries were prepared by immunoSEQ multiplex PCR; TCRdb keeps only in-frame clonotypes and omits some of them. Of some 19,000 clones in the sample, more than 60% are singletons; the top ten hold 40% to 50%. Each patient's relapse followed autologous stem cell transplantation, and brentuximab vedotin exposure varied. The V gene is TRBV11-2, the J gene TRBJ2-5; D is undetermined. Sequencing used peripheral blood mononuclear cells (PBMCs), obtained before the second cycle of nivolumab. The TCR was taken from a human donor with classical Hodgkin lymphoma. The CDR3: CASSLGGKMETQYF. In nucleotides, the CDR3 is TGTGCCAGCAGCTTAGGTGGCAAAATGGAGACCCAGTACTTC.